The present T cell receptor beta chain was sequenced within a study of blood T cells in healthy people across ages. It was with a sample-barcoded 5' primer and a J-beta primer mix that a second PCR of roughly 6 to 11 cycles was run. At least 2.5 million CDR3-containing paired-end reads were obtained per sample. Each CDR3 protein gets one entry after TCRdb re-called the 5' RACE reads with MiXCR. The sample includes 1.5 million to 2 million distinct CDR3 sequences, approximately 30% seen only once; the top ten take 7.7%. Germline V gene lookup returns CDR1 MGHDK and CDR2 SYGVNS. The CDR3 runs to 13 residues. Germline trimming cut 8 bases from V and 4 bases from J; bases unmatched to any gene: 0.

This chain connects TRBV25-1 to TRBJ2-3; 13 positions match TRBD2. The clonotype originates from a woman aged 25 to 39 in good health. The sample taken for sequencing was blood. Here the CDR3 reads CASGLAGADTQYF. The CDR3, as DNA: TGTGCCAGCGGACTAGCGGGAGCAGATACGCAGTATTTT.